The 30 T cell receptor beta chains listed next were all sequenced from one sample in a study of sequential checkpoint blockade in melanoma. Generated by immunoSEQ multiplex PCR, the TCRdb table keeps only in-frame clones and is missing some. This table has approximately 8,200 clones, around three fifths appearing once. Documented treatment: randomized to nivolumab then ipilimumab (arm A) or the reverse (arm B). Source: CD8+ T cells sorted from blood (inferred from file names), taken from a patient given nivolumab and ipilimumab in sequence. Receptors were obtained from a human donor with melanoma.

CDR3 region: CASSKGKGEGGYTF. The DNA of the CDR3 is TGCGCCAGCAGCAAGGGCAAGGGCGAGGGAGGCTACACCTTC. This chain links TRBV4-3 with TRBJ1-2, with unresolved D. CDR3 size: 14 residues. The germline V gene encodes CDR1 LGHNA and CDR2 YSLEER. V was pared by 5 bases and J by 8 bases, with 18 bases between.

This clone appeared a few times. The chain combines TRBV28 with TRBJ2-7; 7 bases map to TRBD1. V was clipped by 6 bases and J by 2 bases; unmatched bases: 4. This CDR3 contains 13 residues. The V gene's germline CDR1 is MDHEN and CDR2 SYDVKM. As DNA, the CDR3 is TGTGCCAGCAGACAGGGGTCTACCTACGAGCAGTACTTC. Translation gives CASRQGSTYEQYF.

V usage is TRBV7-3 and J usage is TRBJ1-6; 7 positions agree with TRBD1. V gave up 5 bases and J gave up 5 bases; unmatched junction bases: 3. CDR3 size: 14 residues. Germline V gene lookup returns CDR1 SGHTA and CDR2 FQGTGA. In nucleotides, the CDR3 is TGTGCCAGCAGCCATGGGACAGATAATTCACCCCTCCACTTT. Amino acid sequence: CASSHGTDNSPLHF.

The chain uses TRBV7-6 and TRBJ1-4; D may be TRBD1 (6 bases). V was cut by 2 bases and J by 1 base, with 20 bases left in between. Germline lookup yields CDR1 SGHVS and CDR2 FNYEAQ. The CDR3 consists of 19 residues. The CDR3 DNA follows: TGTGCCAGCAGCTTAAGTCGGGCAGGGGAGAAGGGAACTAATGAAAAACTGTTTTTT. Amino acids: CASSLSRAGEKGTNEKLFF.

This clone is large. The chain employs TRBV6-1 and TRBJ2-7; 8 bases line up with TRBD2. With 3 bases clipped from V and 5 bases from J, the junction kept 9 bases outside the gene matches. Germline-derived CDR1 and CDR2 are MNHNS and SASEGT. CDR3 length: 15 residues. The CDR3 region is CASSDFGGAGDEQYF. CDR3 DNA: TGTGCCAGCAGTGATTTCGGGGGGGCTGGAGACGAGCAGTACTTC.

The chain is built from TRBV4-1 and TRBJ1-5; D is undetermined. Trimming removed 6 bases at V and 1 base at J, with 19 bases between. Germline-derived CDR1 and CDR2 are MGHRA and YSYEKL. The CDR3 is 17 amino acids. DNA of the CDR3: TGCGCCAGCAGTCAGCGGACGGACCCAAGGAGCAATCAGCCCCAGCATTTT. Residues: CASSQRTDPRSNQPQHF.

The CDR3 sequence is CASIKGRGVNTEAFF. CDR3 in DNA: TGTGCCAGCATCAAAGGCAGGGGCGTAAACACTGAAGCTTTCTTT. The rearrangement uses TRBV6-5 and TRBJ1-1, with a weak D call TRBD1 (6 bases). Trimming pared 7 bases from V and 2 bases from J, leaving 17 bases between. The CDR3 spans 15 residues. The germline V gene encodes CDR1 MNHEY and CDR2 SVGAGI.

The J gene is TRBJ1-6, the V gene TRBV4-1, with D maybe TRBD1 (6 bases). This CDR3 comprises 17 residues. The V gene lost 2 bases and the J gene lost 5 bases, with 16 bases spanning the gap. Germline CDR1 reads MGHRA; CDR2 reads YSYEKL. This CDR3 is CASSQQRPGQHNSPLHF. For the CDR3, the DNA is TGCGCCAGCAGCCAACAACGACCTGGACAGCATAATTCACCCCTCCACTTT.

The V call is TRBV5-1, the J call TRBJ2-7; D is possibly TRBD1 (5 bases). The CDR3 covers 17 residues. V lost 0 bases and J 1 base, leaving 17 bases between the germline ends. Germline loops: CDR1 SGHRS, CDR2 YFSETQ. The CDR3: CASSLAPDRHVSYEQYF. The CDR3 DNA is TGCGCCAGCAGCTTGGCCCCCGACAGACATGTTTCCTACGAGCAGTACTTC.

V and J are TRBV4-2 and TRBJ2-1, with TRBD2 matching 11 bases. CDR1 LGHNA and CDR2 YNFKEQ come from the germline V gene. The CDR3 totals 16 residues. The V and J ends lost 0 bases and 5 bases, in that order; junction bases with no gene match: 3. The CDR3 loop reads CASSQELAGGHNEQFF. The CDR3 region has the DNA TGTGCCAGCAGCCAAGAGCTAGCGGGGGGTCACAATGAGCAGTTCTTC.

This sequence joins TRBV19 and TRBJ1-5; D is uncertain. Trimming shortened V by 1 base and J by 6 bases, and 4 bases separated the two germline ends. Germline V CDR1 and CDR2: LNHDA, SQIVND (reference sequence). This CDR3 contains 12 residues. The CDR3 DNA reads as TGTGCCAGTAGTATAGGCGCTCAGCCCCAGCATTTT. Its translation is CASSIGAQPQHF. Full variable domain (remainder filled in from reference TRBV19 and TRBJ1-5): DGGITQSPKYLFRKEGQNVTLSCEQNLNHDAMYWYRQDPGQGLRLIYYSQIVNDFQKGDIAEGYSVSREKKESFPLTVTSAQKNPTAFYLCASSIGAQPQHFGDGTRLSIL.

The chain is built from TRBV28 and TRBJ2-7; 7 bases fit TRBD1. The CDR3 totals 14 residues. The trim removed 7 bases at V and 2 bases at J, leaving 8 bases unmatched. Germline loops: CDR1 MDHEN, CDR2 SYDVKM. The CDR3 region is CASTSPGTAYEQYF. CDR3 in DNA: TGTGCCAGCACCTCCCCCGGGACAGCCTACGAGCAGTACTTC.

The chain couples TRBV9 to TRBJ2-1; 10 positions agree with TRBD2. Germline lookup yields CDR1 SGDLS and CDR2 YYNGEE. V gave up 3 bases and J gave up 5 bases; unmatched junction bases: 5. The CDR3 has 15 residues. This CDR3 reads CASSASGGAHNEQFF. As DNA, the CDR3 is TGTGCCAGCAGCGCGAGCGGGGGGGCCCACAATGAGCAGTTCTTC.

This clone was picked up a small number of times. J is TRBJ1-5 and V is TRBV4-3; 10 nucleotides line up with TRBD1. With V trimmed by 0 bases and J by 4 bases, 3 bases remained unmatched. The CDR3 is 16 amino acids. Germline CDR1 reads LGHNA; CDR2 reads YSLEER. The CDR3 DNA reads TGCGCCAGCAGCCAAGATTGGGGACAGGGGAATCAGCCCCAGCATTTT. Its protein product is CASSQDWGQGNQPQHF.

This clone was seen a handful of times. The chain has TRBV11-1 and TRBJ1-6; TRBD1 matches at 7 bases. Germline assignment: CDR1 SGHAT and CDR2 FQDESV (reference sequence). The CDR3 loop spans 15 amino acids. V dropped 5 bases and J dropped 9; count of bases not matched to a gene: 10. This chain's CDR3 is CASSLTGFGGSPLHF. DNA for the CDR3: TGTGCCAGCAGCCTGACAGGGTTCGGGGGTTCACCCCTCCACTTT. The full variable domain, rest sourced from reference TRBV11-1 and TRBJ1-6, is EAEVAQSPRYKITEKSQAVAFWCDPISGHATLYWYRQILGQGPELLVQFQDESVVDDSQLPKDRFSAERLKGVDSTLKIQPAELGDSAMYLCASSLTGFGGSPLHFGNGTRLTVT.

The rearrangement links TRBV6-5 to TRBJ1-5; D perhaps matches TRBD1 (6 bases). Per germline, CDR1 MNHEY and CDR2 SVGAGI. The V and J ends lost 0 bases and 6 bases respectively, with 9 bases between them. The CDR3 totals 14 residues. The CDR3 bases are TGTGCCAGCAGTTACTCCCCAGGGGTTCAGCCCCAGCATTTT. It translates to CASSYSPGVQPQHF.

The genes are TRBV7-5 and TRBJ1-5. TRBV7-5 is a recognized pseudogene. This CDR3 is built from 15 residues. CDR3 DNA: TGTGCCAGCAGCTTAGGGTGGGGGGACAATCAGCCCCAGCATTTT. Encoded protein: CASSLGWGDNQPQHF.

V is TRBV5-4 and J is TRBJ1-2; D remains ambiguous. This CDR3 contains 15 residues. The germline V gene has CDR1 SGHNT and CDR2 YYREEE (reference sequence). Trimming took off 0 bases at V and 4 bases at J, with 13 bases between the two ends. The CDR3 sequence: CASSLGPGAFYGYTF. CDR3 in DNA: TGTGCCAGCAGCTTGGGCCCAGGCGCCTTCTATGGCTACACCTTC.

This clone was seen a few times. In nucleotides, the CDR3 is TGTGCCAGCAGCTTAGCAGGTTCAGGGGAGCAGCCCCAGCATTTT. This gives the protein CASSLAGSGEQPQHF. The chain uses TRBV7-9 and TRBJ1-5; tentative D call: TRBD1 (6 bases). The CDR3 contains 15 residues. V lost 0 bases and J lost 7, with 13 bases in between. Per the germline V gene, CDR1 is SEHNR and CDR2 is FQNEAQ (reference sequence).

The chain uses TRBV9 and TRBJ2-7, with TRBD2 matching over 9 bases. Germline assignment: CDR1 SGDLS and CDR2 YYNGEE. The V gene end was trimmed by 4 bases and the J gene end by 6 bases; junction bases not matched to a gene: 5. The CDR3 extends over 13 amino acids. The CDR3 nucleotides read TGTGCCAGCAGCCTCAGCGGGGGGAGCGAGCAGTACTTC. The encoded protein is CASSLSGGSEQYF. Full variable domain (remainder filled in from reference TRBV9 and TRBJ2-7): DSGVTQTPKHLITATGQRVTLRCSPRSGDLSVYWYQQSLDQGLQFLIQYYNGEERAKGNILERFSAQQFPDLHSELNLSSLELGDSALYFCASSLSGGSEQYFGPGTRLTVT.

V gene TRBV7-3 combines with J gene TRBJ1-2, with TRBD1 matching over 7 bases. Trimming took 5 bases from V and 3 from J; bases not matched to a gene: 3. The CDR3 contains 13 residues. Germline assignment: CDR1 SGHTA and CDR2 FQGTGA. As DNA, the CDR3 is TGTGCCAGCAGCCGTCAGGGGGACTATGGCTACACCTTC. This sequence encodes CASSRQGDYGYTF.

V is TRBV7-9 and J is TRBJ2-7, with 8 bases fitting TRBD1. The junction had 3 bases not matched to a gene; V was cut back by 5 bases and J by 0 bases. The germline CDR1 and CDR2 sequences are SEHNR and FQNEAQ (reference sequence). This CDR3 has 14 amino acids. CDR3 in amino acids: CASSRGTGSYEQYF. The DNA for the CDR3 is TGTGCCAGCAGCAGGGGGACAGGCTCCTACGAGCAGTACTTC.

J is TRBJ1-2 and V is TRBV7-2, with D tentatively TRBD1 (5 bases). The CDR3 is made up of 14 amino acids. V was trimmed by 5 bases and J by 3 bases, leaving 13 bases between them. From germline, CDR1 is SGHTA and CDR2 FQGNSA. CDR3 nucleotides: TGTGCCAGCAGCGACTCAGGGATGTACTATGGCTACACCTTC. Residues: CASSDSGMYYGYTF.

This clone ranks as large. Other nucleotide sequences in the sample specify the same CDR3. The chain combines TRBV9 with TRBJ1-5; D gene uncertain. The CDR3 contains 13 residues. Germline V CDR1 and CDR2: SGDLS, YYNGEE. The V end lost 0 bases, the J end lost 2 bases, and 3 bases lay between the germline ends. The DNA of the CDR3 is TGTGCCAGCAGCGTAGCAGGCAATCAGCCCCAGCATTTT. Translated, it gives CASSVAGNQPQHF.

V usage is TRBV5-4 and J usage is TRBJ2-7; 11 bases map to TRBD2. CDR1 is SGHNT, CDR2 YYREEE, per germline (reference sequence). CDR3 size: 14 residues. Germline trimming cut 4 bases from V and 6 bases from J; bases unmatched to any gene: 6. CDR3 bases: TGTGCCAGCAGCCCATGGACTAGCGGGCCCGAGCAGTACTTC. This translates into CASSPWTSGPEQYF.

The CDR3 reads CASSGGGNSYEQYF. As DNA, the CDR3 is TGTGCCAGCTCCGGGGGGGGGAACTCCTACGAGCAGTACTTC. The chain links TRBV9 to TRBJ2-7, with 8 nucleotides matching TRBD2. Looked up from germline, CDR1 is SGDLS and CDR2 is YYNGEE. The V and J ends lost 7 bases and 0 bases, in that order; junction bases with no gene match: 6. There are 14 residues in the CDR3. The full variable domain, rest sourced from reference TRBV9 and TRBJ2-7, is DSGVTQTPKHLITATGQRVTLRCSPRSGDLSVYWYQQSLDQGLQFLIQYYNGEERAKGNILERFSAQQFPDLHSELNLSSLELGDSALYFCASSGGGNSYEQYFGPGTRLTVT.

This clone came up once. The V gene is TRBV19, the J gene TRBJ2-7, with 7 bases lining up with TRBD1. Looked up from germline, CDR1 is LNHDA and CDR2 is SQIVND (reference sequence). The V segment lost 8 bases and the J segment 1 base; nucleotides outside the gene matches: 8. This CDR3 is built from 14 residues. The CDR3 is CASAMTGLSYEQYF. The CDR3 nucleotides read TGTGCCAGTGCCATGACAGGGCTATCCTACGAGCAGTACTTC. The complete variable domain, with remaining parts taken from reference TRBV19 and TRBJ2-7, reads DGGITQSPKYLFRKEGQNVTLSCEQNLNHDAMYWYRQDPGQGLRLIYYSQIVNDFQKGDIAEGYSVSREKKESFPLTVTSAQKNPTAFYLCASAMTGLSYEQYFGPGTRLTVT.

This CDR3 is CASSFWDSGGADEQFF. In DNA form, the CDR3 reads TGTGCCAGCAGCTTCTGGGACAGCGGGGGGGCGGATGAGCAGTTCTTC. The gene calls are TRBV11-2 and TRBJ2-1; 10 positions agree with TRBD2. The CDR3 has 16 amino acids. From germline, CDR1 is SGHAT and CDR2 FQNNGV. V shed 3 bases, J shed 8 bases, and the junction held 10 bases outside the gene matches.

This chain uses TRBV19 with TRBJ1-2; D is possibly TRBD1 (5 bases). Germline V gives CDR1 LNHDA, CDR2 SQIVND (reference sequence). Trimming shortened V by 4 bases and J by 4 bases, and 16 bases separated the two germline ends. This CDR3 spans 15 amino acids. The CDR3 nucleotides are TGTGCCAGTAGTACGCCGACAGCCCCGGCCTATGGCTACACCTTC. As protein: CASSTPTAPAYGYTF.

The J gene is TRBJ1-5, the V gene TRBV6-5; 10 nucleotides align to TRBD1. Germline V gene lookup returns CDR1 MNHEY and CDR2 SVGAGI. CDR3 length: 13 residues. V gave up 6 bases and J gave up 6 bases; unmatched junction bases: 2. The CDR3, as DNA: TGTGCCAGCAGGGGGACAGGGGTTCAGCCCCAGCATTTT. This translates into CASRGTGVQPQHF.